A selection of T cell receptor beta chains follows, all from one sample in a study of T-cell reconstitution after alpha-beta-depleted transplantation in children. TCRdb processed the PCR reads anew with MiXCR; each CDR3 protein has one entry. The top ten hold over 12% of the sample, which has about 580,000 distinct CDR3 sequences, about 23% seen once. The specimen was PBMCs, mostly from graft donor cells, collected 360 days after TCRalphabeta/CD19-depleted stem cell transplant. These receptors were obtained from a boy younger than two who had a stem cell transplant for acute myeloid leukemia, so the T cells may come from the graft donor. CDR3s include the opening cysteine and the closing phenylalanine or tryptophan. D genes are given only for firm matches. Rows may omit the clone size; those that give it use once, few, many or a size class.

cdr3_nt: TGTGCCAGCAGTCTAGACAGGATTCAGTACCAAGAGACCCAGTACTTC
cdr3_aa: CASSLDRIQYQETQYF
clone_size: NA
d_call: NA
v_call: TRBV28
j_call: TRBJ2-5

cdr3_nt: TGTGCCAGCAGCAATGAGGTTGAGCAGGGCATAATGAACACTGAAGCTTTCTTT
cdr3_aa: CASSNEVEQGIMNTEAFF
clone_size: few
d_call: NA
v_call: TRBV7-2
j_call: TRBJ1-1

cdr3_nt: TGTGCCAGCAGCGGGGGTATGAACACTGAAGCTTTCTTT
cdr3_aa: CASSGGMNTEAFF
clone_size: few
d_call: NA
v_call: TRBV9
j_call: TRBJ1-1

cdr3_nt: TGTGCCAGCAGTTTATTAACTAACTATGGCTACACCTTC
cdr3_aa: CASSLLTNYGYTF
clone_size: few
d_call: NA
v_call: TRBV28
j_call: TRBJ1-2

cdr3_nt: TGTGCCAGCAGAAGCATTGGACAAGATACGCAGTATTTT
cdr3_aa: CASRSIGQDTQYF
clone_size: NA
d_call: NA
v_call: TRBV6-1
j_call: TRBJ2-3

cdr3_nt: TGTGCCACCAGTGATTTAGGAGCGGGGGGGTCCTACAATGAGCAGTTCTTC
cdr3_aa: CATSDLGAGGSYNEQFF
clone_size: NA
d_call: TRBD2
v_call: TRBV24-1
j_call: TRBJ2-1

cdr3_nt: TGTGCCAGCAGCTTAGGCCTCCCGCATAAGGAGCAGTACTTC
cdr3_aa: CASSLGLPHKEQYF
clone_size: few
d_call: NA
v_call: TRBV7-2
j_call: TRBJ2-7

cdr3_nt: TGTGCCAGCAGCGTGTCGGGGGCAGGCAATGAGCAGTTCTTC
cdr3_aa: CASSVSGAGNEQFF
clone_size: NA
d_call: NA
v_call: TRBV27
j_call: TRBJ2-1

cdr3_nt: TGTGCCAGCAGCTTAGCGGGTAATTTGGGAAATGAGCAGTTCTTC
cdr3_aa: CASSLAGNLGNEQFF
clone_size: few
d_call: NA
v_call: TRBV7-2
j_call: TRBJ2-1

cdr3_nt: TGCAGTGCAAACGGACTAGCGGGGGGGCTGAGCGAGCAGTACTTC
cdr3_aa: CSANGLAGGLSEQYF
clone_size: many
d_call: TRBD2
v_call: TRBV20-1
j_call: TRBJ2-7

cdr3_nt: TGTGCCAGCAGTTACTCGATTGTCGTTTATCGGAACAGTCCAGGGGGGGAAGAGACCCAGTACTTC
cdr3_aa: CASSYSIVVYRNSPGGEETQYF
clone_size: NA
d_call: NA
v_call: TRBV6-2/TRBV6-3
j_call: TRBJ2-5

cdr3_nt: TGTGCCAGCAGCAGCCTTCGGACAGGCAACAATGAGCAGTTCTTC
cdr3_aa: CASSSLRTGNNEQFF
clone_size: many
d_call: TRBD1
v_call: TRBV7-2
j_call: TRBJ2-1

cdr3_nt: TGTGCCAGCAGTCTGGGGGGGGGCGGGGGACGCCAAGAGACCCAGTACTTC
cdr3_aa: CASSLGGGGGRQETQYF
clone_size: many
d_call: NA
v_call: TRBV12-3/TRBV12-4
j_call: TRBJ2-5

cdr3_nt: TGTGCCAGCAGTAAAACAGGGGGCCCGAACACTGAAGCTTTCTTT
cdr3_aa: CASSKTGGPNTEAFF
clone_size: NA
d_call: TRBD1
v_call: TRBV12-3/TRBV12-4
j_call: TRBJ1-1

cdr3_nt: TGCAGCGTTGTTGTGGGGGGGAGACGTAATGAGCAGTTCTTC
cdr3_aa: CSVVVGGRRNEQFF
clone_size: many
d_call: TRBD2
v_call: TRBV29-1
j_call: TRBJ2-1

cdr3_nt: TGTGCCAGCAGCTTGGAGGGGGCGCATAATGGCTACACCTTC
cdr3_aa: CASSLEGAHNGYTF
clone_size: NA
d_call: TRBD1
v_call: TRBV11-2
j_call: TRBJ1-2

cdr3_nt: TGTGCCAGCAGTTTAAGGACTACGAATGAGCAGTTCTTC
cdr3_aa: CASSLRTTNEQFF
clone_size: few
d_call: NA
v_call: TRBV12-3/TRBV12-4
j_call: TRBJ2-1

cdr3_nt: TGTGCCTGGAGTTCACAGAATGAGCAGTTCTTC
cdr3_aa: CAWSSQNEQFF
clone_size: NA
d_call: NA
v_call: TRBV30
j_call: TRBJ2-1

cdr3_nt: TGTGCCGCAGGACGGGGGGCGGCCTACAATGAGCAGTTCTTC
cdr3_aa: CAAGRGAAYNEQFF
clone_size: many
d_call: NA
v_call: TRBV24-1
j_call: TRBJ2-1

cdr3_nt: TGTGCCAGCACCGGGACTAGCGGGTCGGACAATGAGCAGTTCTTC
cdr3_aa: CASTGTSGSDNEQFF
clone_size: few
d_call: TRBD2
v_call: TRBV12-3/TRBV12-4
j_call: TRBJ2-1

cdr3_nt: TGCGCCAGCAGCCAAGGTCCACTGTCGTTTGATGAAGCTTTCTTT
cdr3_aa: CASSQGPLSFDEAFF
clone_size: few
d_call: NA
v_call: TRBV4-3
j_call: TRBJ1-1

cdr3_nt: TGCGCCAGCAGCCAAGATCGGGGATGGACCTACAATGAGCAGTTCTTC
cdr3_aa: CASSQDRGWTYNEQFF
clone_size: many
d_call: NA
v_call: TRBV4-1
j_call: TRBJ2-1

cdr3_nt: TGTGCCAGCACGGACAGGGGGACCTACAATGAGCAGTTCTTC
cdr3_aa: CASTDRGTYNEQFF
clone_size: many
d_call: TRBD1
v_call: TRBV2
j_call: TRBJ2-1

cdr3_nt: TGTGCCAGCAGTTACTCAAACAGGGAGAACACTGAAGCTTTCTTT
cdr3_aa: CASSYSNRENTEAFF
clone_size: NA
d_call: NA
v_call: TRBV6-5
j_call: TRBJ1-1

cdr3_nt: TGCAACGCCTGCTGTCGGGGGATTGAGTTTTACAATGAGCAGTTCTTC
cdr3_aa: CNACCRGIEFYNEQFF
clone_size: NA
d_call: NA
v_call: TRBV29-1
j_call: TRBJ2-1

cdr3_nt: TGTGCCAGCAGTTTTTCTTCCGGCAGCAATCAGCCCCAGCATTTT
cdr3_aa: CASSFSSGSNQPQHF
clone_size: NA
d_call: NA
v_call: TRBV12-3/TRBV12-4
j_call: TRBJ1-5

cdr3_nt: TGTGCCAGCAGCGTAGTAGGGACTAGTCTCAATGAGCAGTTCTTC
cdr3_aa: CASSVVGTSLNEQFF
clone_size: few
d_call: TRBD2
v_call: TRBV9
j_call: TRBJ2-1

cdr3_nt: TGTGCCAGCAGCTTGGCCCTTAGCGGGGGGGCCGTAGAGACCCAGTACTTC
cdr3_aa: CASSLALSGGAVETQYF
clone_size: many
d_call: TRBD2
v_call: TRBV5-4
j_call: TRBJ2-5

cdr3_nt: TGCAGTGCGTTGACAGTAGCAGATACGCAGTATTTT
cdr3_aa: CSALTVADTQYF
clone_size: NA
d_call: NA
v_call: TRBV20-1
j_call: TRBJ2-3

cdr3_nt: TGTGCCAGCAGGACCGACAGGGGGGACACTGAAGCTTTCTTT
cdr3_aa: CASRTDRGDTEAFF
clone_size: NA
d_call: TRBD1
v_call: TRBV6-4
j_call: TRBJ1-1

cdr3_nt: TGTGCCAGTAGCATCGCAGGGACCGGGGAGCTGTTTTTT
cdr3_aa: CASSIAGTGELFF
clone_size: many
d_call: NA
v_call: TRBV19
j_call: TRBJ2-2

cdr3_nt: TGTGCCAGCAGTTTATTCCTAGCGGGGAGAAATGAGCAGTTCTTC
cdr3_aa: CASSLFLAGRNEQFF
clone_size: NA
d_call: TRBD2
v_call: TRBV27
j_call: TRBJ2-1

cdr3_nt: TGTGCCAGCAGTCCCCTTCCCGAAGGCACTGAAGCTTTCTTT
cdr3_aa: CASSPLPEGTEAFF
clone_size: NA
d_call: NA
v_call: TRBV12-3/TRBV12-4
j_call: TRBJ1-1

cdr3_nt: TGTGCCAGCAGCTTAGTGCATACGGGGGCTCAAAAGACCCAGTACTTC
cdr3_aa: CASSLVHTGAQKTQYF
clone_size: NA
d_call: NA
v_call: TRBV11-1
j_call: TRBJ2-5

cdr3_nt: TGTGCCAGCAGTCACGACTGGGACAGTTTCGCGAACACCGGGGAGCTGTTTTTT
cdr3_aa: CASSHDWDSFANTGELFF
clone_size: once
d_call: TRBD1
v_call: TRBV5-6
j_call: TRBJ2-2

cdr3_nt: TGCAGTGCTAGGCGCACCCCGGGACAGGGGGATTCTGGGGCCAACGTCCTGACTTTC
cdr3_aa: CSARRTPGQGDSGANVLTF
clone_size: NA
d_call: TRBD1
v_call: TRBV20-1
j_call: TRBJ2-6

cdr3_nt: TGTGCCAGCACCCGAGGGGGGCTGAATCAGCCCCAGCATTTT
cdr3_aa: CASTRGGLNQPQHF
clone_size: NA
d_call: NA
v_call: TRBV6-1
j_call: TRBJ1-5

cdr3_nt: TGTGCCAGCAGTGCCAGAGTCCGCATCAATCAGCCCCAGCATTTT
cdr3_aa: CASSARVRINQPQHF
clone_size: NA
d_call: NA
v_call: TRBV28
j_call: TRBJ1-5

cdr3_nt: TGCAGTGCTAGAGATGGGGGGGTCTTAGCCAAAAACATTCAGTACTTC
cdr3_aa: CSARDGGVLAKNIQYF
clone_size: many
d_call: TRBD2
v_call: TRBV20-1
j_call: TRBJ2-4

cdr3_nt: TGTGCCAGCAGTTTCGTGGATACCGGGGAGCTGTTTTTT
cdr3_aa: CASSFVDTGELFF
clone_size: few
d_call: NA
v_call: TRBV12-3/TRBV12-4
j_call: TRBJ2-2

cdr3_nt: TGTGCCAGCAGCCCCTCGGGCAGGTACGCTGAGCAGTTCTTC
cdr3_aa: CASSPSGRYAEQFF
clone_size: many
d_call: NA
v_call: TRBV7-2
j_call: TRBJ2-1

cdr3_nt: TGTGCCAGCAGCCCACTAGCGGGGCGCCAAGAGACCCAGTACTTC
cdr3_aa: CASSPLAGRQETQYF
clone_size: many
d_call: TRBD2
v_call: TRBV7-9
j_call: TRBJ2-5

cdr3_nt: TGTGCCAGCAAGCCCATCGGGACAGTCTATGGCTACACCTTC
cdr3_aa: CASKPIGTVYGYTF
clone_size: NA
d_call: TRBD1
v_call: TRBV28
j_call: TRBJ1-2

cdr3_nt: TGTGCCAGCAGCTCGACAGGGAGGTACTATGGCTACACCTTC
cdr3_aa: CASSSTGRYYGYTF
clone_size: NA
d_call: TRBD1
v_call: TRBV5-6
j_call: TRBJ1-2

cdr3_nt: TGCGCCAGCAGCCAAGCTGCGGGACAGGGGGAGGACGAGCAGTACTTC
cdr3_aa: CASSQAAGQGEDEQYF
clone_size: NA
d_call: TRBD1
v_call: TRBV4-3
j_call: TRBJ2-7